A single sample is the source of the 14 T cell receptor beta chains below, sequenced in a study of cytomegalovirus exposure and HLA in healthy donors. Both 60 Vbeta primers and 13 Jbeta primers went into the PCR. Profiling relied on immunoSEQ multiplex PCR, and the TCRdb table lists in-frame clones only, not all of them. Among some 60,000 clones, 70% to 75% were seen once, and the ten largest hold 5.4%. Sample: PBMCs. The receptors derive from a woman in her 30s in good health and CMV-seronegative.

This clone was counted only a few times. The V call is TRBV7-2, the J call TRBJ2-5; the match to TRBD1 covers 8 bases. V trimming: 8 bases; J trimming: 1 base; junction bases outside the gene matches: 9. This CDR3 spans 15 amino acids. CDR1 and CDR2 from the germline V gene are SGHTA and FQGNSA. The CDR3 sequence: CASGKQGGGQETQYF. Written as DNA, the CDR3 is TGTGCCAGCGGAAAACAGGGGGGAGGCCAAGAGACCCAGTACTTC.

The genes are TRBV19 and TRBJ2-3; 11 bases line up with TRBD2. The CDR3 length is 16 residues. Germline-derived CDR1 and CDR2 are LNHDA and SQIVND (reference sequence). V was pared by 5 bases and J by 3 bases, with 7 bases of the junction left unmatched. The CDR3 loop reads CASSSLSGRGTDTQYF. In nucleotides, the CDR3 is TGTGCCAGTAGTTCCCTTAGCGGGAGGGGTACAGATACGCAGTATTTT. Full variable domain (missing parts from reference TRBV19 and TRBJ2-3): DGGITQSPKYLFRKEGQNVTLSCEQNLNHDAMYWYRQDPGQGLRLIYYSQIVNDFQKGDIAEGYSVSREKKESFPLTVTSAQKNPTAFYLCASSSLSGRGTDTQYFGPGTRLTVL.

The chain has TRBV7-6 and TRBJ2-3; 12 positions agree with TRBD1. CDR1 and CDR2 (germline): SGHVS, FNYEAQ. This CDR3 has 18 amino acids. V lost 0 bases to trimming and J lost 3 bases; unmatched junction nucleotides: 7. The CDR3 sequence: CASSLAEGQGAVTDTQYF. CDR3 nucleotides: TGTGCCAGCAGCTTAGCAGAGGGACAGGGGGCGGTTACAGATACGCAGTATTTT. The full variable domain, in which reference TRBV7-6 and TRBJ2-3 provide the parts outside the CDR3, is GAGVSQSPRYKVTKRGQDVALRCDPISGHVSLYWYRQALGQGPEFLTYFNYEAQQDKSGLPNDRFSAERPEGSISTLTIQRTEQRDSAMYRCASSLAEGQGAVTDTQYFGPGTRLTVL.

The chain recombines TRBV29-1 with TRBJ2-7; D is perhaps TRBD2 (6 bases). Per the germline V gene, CDR1 is SQVTM and CDR2 is ANQGSEA. V lost 4 bases and J lost 2, with 12 bases in between. This CDR3 has 13 residues. CDR3 residues: CSVGSGLPYEQYF. The CDR3, as DNA: TGCAGCGTTGGTTCAGGACTACCCTACGAGCAGTACTTC.

The J gene is TRBJ2-5, the V gene TRBV27; 9 nucleotides match TRBD1. The J call may be mistaken, given a closer DNA end match to TRBJ2-7. The CDR3 sequence is 13 residues long. CDR1 and CDR2 (germline): MNHEY, SMNVEV (reference sequence). DNA of the CDR3: TGTGCCAGCAGCCCGACAGGGGGGTACGAGCAGTACTTC. Translating gives CASSPTGGYEQYF.

V gene TRBV19 combines with J gene TRBJ2-1, with a possible D match to TRBD1 (6 bases). Germline-derived CDR1 and CDR2 are LNHDA and SQIVND (reference sequence). CDR3 length equals 16 residues. The V end was cut by 0 bases, the J end by 5 bases, with 14 bases between. As DNA, the CDR3 is TGTGCCAGTAGTATAGATCAGGCAGGGGACGACAATGAGCAGTTCTTC. Its protein is CASSIDQAGDDNEQFF.

This clone appeared a single time. The chain links TRBV5-1 to TRBJ1-3; D remains ambiguous. CDR3 length: 15 amino acids. V was cut by 4 bases and J by 0 bases, with 11 bases left in between. The germline gives CDR1 SGHRS, CDR2 YFSETQ. The CDR3 loop reads CASSLDGGSGNTIYF. The CDR3 coding sequence is TGCGCCAGCAGCCTCGACGGAGGCTCTGGAAACACCATATATTTT.

The chain is built from TRBV7-9 and TRBJ1-3; D unresolved. Germline CDR1 SEHNR, CDR2 FQNEAQ (reference sequence). V was cut by 5 bases and J by 0 bases, with 17 bases left in between. CDR3 size: 17 residues. CDR3 sequence reads: CASSPTGSSHSGNTIYF. The CDR3 DNA is TGTGCCAGCAGCCCAACCGGGTCCTCGCACTCTGGAAACACCATATATTTT.

The chain's CDR3 is CASSPQGGEKLFF. The CDR3 nucleotides read TGTGCCAGCTCACCACAGGGAGGTGAAAAACTGTTTTTT. The chain combines TRBV18 with TRBJ1-4; D not resolved. Deletions cut 1 base from V and 7 bases from J, with 7 bases between. The CDR3 is 13 residues long. Germline V lookup: CDR1 KGHSH, CDR2 LQKENI.

The gene calls are TRBV6-1 and TRBJ2-1; weak D call: TRBD2 (6 bases). The V gene lost 0 bases and the J gene lost 6 bases, with 15 bases spanning the gap. The CDR3 has 16 residues. In germline, CDR1 is MNHNS, CDR2 SASEGT. The CDR3 reads CASSEADYGLFNEQFF. The CDR3 DNA reads TGTGCCAGCAGTGAAGCGGACTATGGATTATTCAATGAGCAGTTCTTC.

The rearrangement uses TRBV5-4 and TRBJ1-1; D uncertain. With 3 bases removed from V and 10 bases from J, the gap between germline ends came to 16 bases. The CDR3 covers 13 residues. CDR1 and CDR2 (germline): SGHNT, YYREEE (reference sequence). CDR3 coding DNA: TGTGCCAGCAGCTCCGGGGAAGAGTCGGGAGCTTTCTTT. This sequence encodes CASSSGEESGAFF. Combining the CDR3 with reference TRBV5-4 and TRBJ1-1 gives the whole variable domain ETGVTQSPTHLIKTRGQQVTLRCSSQSGHNTVSWYQQALGQGPQFIFQYYREEENGRGNFPPRFSGLQFPNYSSELNVNALELDDSALYLCASSSGEESGAFFGQGTRLTVV.

This chain joins TRBV27 and TRBJ2-7, with 11 bases lining up with TRBD2. CDR3 length equals 14 residues. CDR1 is MNHEY and CDR2 is SMNVEV in the germline V gene (reference sequence). The junction had 4 bases not matched to a gene; V was cut back by 6 bases and J by 3 bases. CDR3 region: CASRDGTSGYEQYV. The CDR3 nucleotides are TGTGCCAGCAGGGATGGGACTAGCGGCTACGAGCAGTACGTC.

The rearrangement links TRBV27 to TRBJ2-5, with 8 bases matching TRBD1. The DNA end favors TRBJ2-7, so the J call may be wrong. This CDR3 has 13 residues. Looked up from germline, CDR1 is MNHEY and CDR2 is SMNVEV (reference sequence). CDR3 DNA: TGTGCCAAATTGGACAGGGATCGTCACGAGCAGTACTTC. Translation gives CAKLDRDRHEQYF.

The genes are TRBV28 and TRBJ1-1; D unresolved. The V end was cut by 3 bases, the J end by 4 bases, with 12 bases between. Germline CDR1 is MDHEN and CDR2 is SYDVKM. The CDR3 is 14 residues long. CDR3 sequence (DNA): TGTGCCAGCAGTTTCCACGAGTCCGGCACTGAAGCTTTCTTT. Translation: CASSFHESGTEAFF. Based on the CDR3 plus reference TRBV28 and TRBJ1-1, the full variable domain is DVKVTQSSRYLVKRTGEKVFLECVQDMDHENMFWYRQDPGLGLRLIYFSYDVKMKEKGDIPEGYSVSREKKERFSLILESASTNQTSMYLCASSFHESGTEAFFGQGTRLTVV.